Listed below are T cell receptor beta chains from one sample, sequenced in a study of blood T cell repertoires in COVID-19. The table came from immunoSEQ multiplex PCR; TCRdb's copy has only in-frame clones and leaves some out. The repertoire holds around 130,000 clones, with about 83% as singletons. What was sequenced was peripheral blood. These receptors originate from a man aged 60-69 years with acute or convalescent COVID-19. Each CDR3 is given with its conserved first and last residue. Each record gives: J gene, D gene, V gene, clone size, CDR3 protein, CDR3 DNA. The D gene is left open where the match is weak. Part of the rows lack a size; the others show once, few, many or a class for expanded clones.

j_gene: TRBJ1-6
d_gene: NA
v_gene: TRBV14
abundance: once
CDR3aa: CASSHGGMGSPLHF
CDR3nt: TGTGCCAGCAGCCACGGGGGAATGGGTTCACCCCTCCACTTT

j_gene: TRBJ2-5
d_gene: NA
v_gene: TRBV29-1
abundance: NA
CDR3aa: CSVFVGAQETQYF
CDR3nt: TGCAGCGTGTTTGTTGGGGCTCAAGAGACCCAGTACTTC

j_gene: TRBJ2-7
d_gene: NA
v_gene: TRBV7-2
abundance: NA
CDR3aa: CASSLGLQGYEQYF
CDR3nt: TGTGCCAGCAGCTTAGGCTTACAGGGCTACGAGCAGTACTTC

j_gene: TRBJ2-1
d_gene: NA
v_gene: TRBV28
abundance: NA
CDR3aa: CASSAIQGDQSNEQFF
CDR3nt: TGTGCCAGCAGTGCTATACAGGGCGATCAAAGCAATGAGCAGTTCTTC

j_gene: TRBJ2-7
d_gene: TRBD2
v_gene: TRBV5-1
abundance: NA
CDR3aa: CASSPGLAGPYEQYF
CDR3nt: TGCGCCAGCAGCCCGGGACTAGCGGGACCCTACGAGCAGTACTTC

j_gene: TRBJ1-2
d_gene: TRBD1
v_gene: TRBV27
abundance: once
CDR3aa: CASSLFTGGDYGYTF
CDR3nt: TGTGCCAGCAGTTTATTTACAGGGGGCGACTATGGCTACACCTTC

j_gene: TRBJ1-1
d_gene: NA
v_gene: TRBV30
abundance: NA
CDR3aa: CAWSPDRGDTEAFF
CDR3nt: TGTGCCTGGAGCCCAGACCGGGGGGACACTGAAGCTTTCTTT

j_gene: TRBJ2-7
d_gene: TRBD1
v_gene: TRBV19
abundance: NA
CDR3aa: CASRTGTGDYEQYF
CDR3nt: TGTGCCAGTAGAACCGGGACAGGGGACTACGAGCAGTACTTC

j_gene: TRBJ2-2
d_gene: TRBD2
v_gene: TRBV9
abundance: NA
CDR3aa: CASSAGLAVNTGELFF
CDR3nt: TGTGCCAGCAGCGCCGGACTAGCGGTGAACACCGGGGAGCTGTTTTTT

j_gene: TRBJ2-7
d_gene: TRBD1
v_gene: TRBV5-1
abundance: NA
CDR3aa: CASSPTGGRGGGYEQYF
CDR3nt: TGCGCCAGCAGCCCGACAGGGGGGAGAGGAGGGGGCTACGAGCAGTACTTC

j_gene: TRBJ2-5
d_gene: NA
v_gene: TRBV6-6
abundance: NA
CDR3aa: CASSPLETQYF
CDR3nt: TGTGCCAGCAGCCCCCTAGAGACCCAGTACTTC

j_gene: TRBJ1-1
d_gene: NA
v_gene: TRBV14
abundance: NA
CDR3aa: CASSQGRLDMNTEAFF
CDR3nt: TGTGCCAGCAGCCAAGGAAGACTGGACATGAACACTGAAGCTTTCTTT

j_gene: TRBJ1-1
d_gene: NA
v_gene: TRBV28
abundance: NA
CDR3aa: CASSSTRQDLNTEAFF
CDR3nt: TGTGCCAGCAGTTCAACTCGACAGGATTTGAACACTGAAGCTTTCTTT

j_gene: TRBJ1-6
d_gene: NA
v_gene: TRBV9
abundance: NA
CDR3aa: CASSVARNSPLHF
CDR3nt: TGTGCCAGCAGCGTAGCGCGGAATTCACCCCTCCACTTT

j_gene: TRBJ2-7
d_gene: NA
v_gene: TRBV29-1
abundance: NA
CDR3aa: CSVRGTGNYEQYF
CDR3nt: TGCAGCGTACGCGGTACAGGGAATTACGAGCAGTACTTC